What follows are 10 T cell receptor beta chains derived from one specimen sequenced in a study of beta chain features in type 1 diabetes. TCRB transcripts that were expressed got sequenced, as all of the isolated RNA had been reverse transcribed. The table came from immunoSEQ multiplex PCR; TCRdb's copy has only in-frame clones and leaves some out. The sample lists around 300,000 clones; around 15% were seen once. The sequencing sample was made of central memory CD4+ T cells from blood. These receptors came from a man younger than 45 in good health.

This clone was picked up a small number of times. This chain joins TRBV5-1 and TRBJ1-5; TRBD1 might be the D (5 bases). This CDR3 contains 14 residues. Germline CDR1 is SGHRS and CDR2 is YFSETQ. V dropped 0 bases and J dropped 8 bases, with 12 bases sitting between them. The DNA for the CDR3 is TGCGCCAGCAGCTTGGGGACATCGCGGGAGCCCCAGCATTTT. Amino acid sequence: CASSLGTSREPQHF.

There are a few counts of this clone. V is TRBV5-1 and J is TRBJ2-5, with D possibly TRBD1 on 6 matching bases. The length of the CDR3 is 15 residues. The V gene's germline CDR1 is SGHRS and CDR2 YFSETQ. With 2 bases removed from V and 3 bases from J, the gap between germline ends came to 14 bases. The CDR3 sequence is CASSFVAGAEETQYF. The CDR3 region has the DNA TGCGCCAGCAGCTTCGTTGCAGGGGCAGAAGAGACCCAGTACTTC.

V usage is TRBV7-9 and J usage is TRBJ1-2; possibly TRBD1 for D (5 bases). The CDR3 is 14 residues long. Germline lookup yields CDR1 SEHNR and CDR2 FQNEAQ (reference sequence). The ends were cut back, 1 base at V and 6 bases at J, with 12 bases in the middle. CDR3 sequence: CASSLDQGHDGYTF. The DNA for the CDR3 is TGTGCCAGCAGCTTAGACCAGGGTCACGATGGCTACACCTTC.

The chain links TRBV18 to TRBJ2-1; 9 bases agree with TRBD1. The CDR3 runs to 17 residues. The junction had 8 bases not matched to a gene; V was cut back by 1 base and J by 4 bases. From germline, CDR1 is KGHSH and CDR2 LQKENI. The CDR3 protein is CASSPQLGQGIYNEQFF. In DNA form, the CDR3 reads TGTGCCAGCTCACCACAGCTGGGACAGGGAATATACAATGAGCAGTTCTTC.

The rearrangement joins TRBV21-1 to TRBJ2-1; the table gives TRBD2 as D, unverified against the DNA. TRBV21-1 counts as a pseudogene. CDR3 length: 16 residues. The CDR3 protein is CASRYSTSGGPNEQFF. CDR3 nucleotide sequence: TGTGCCAGCAGGTACTCAACTAGCGGGGGCCCCAATGAGCAGTTCTTC.

The rearrangement uses TRBV7-2 and TRBJ2-1; 11 nucleotides match TRBD2. This CDR3 has 18 amino acids. The V and J ends lost 1 base and 0 bases, in that order; junction bases with no gene match: 5. CDR1 and CDR2 (germline): SGHTA, FQGNSA. In nucleotides, the CDR3 is TGTGCCAGCAGCTTAGTAACTAGCGGGAGAAGCTCCTACAATGAGCAGTTCTTC. Its translation: CASSLVTSGRSSYNEQFF.

V and J are TRBV4-2 and TRBJ2-3, with no clear D. This CDR3 spans 14 amino acids. In germline, CDR1 is LGHNA, CDR2 YNFKEQ. Trimming took 4 bases from V and 2 from J, leaving 10 bases between them. The CDR3 loop reads CASSPAGFTDTQYF. The CDR3 DNA reads as TGTGCCAGCAGCCCCGCCGGGTTCACAGATACGCAGTATTTT.

This clone appeared a few times. This sequence joins TRBV30 and TRBJ2-1; 7 bases align to TRBD2. The CDR3 runs 17 residues. The junction had 18 bases not matched to a gene; V was cut back by 5 bases and J by 5 bases. Germline lookup yields CDR1 GTSNPN and CDR2 SVGIG (reference sequence). The CDR3 is CAWHTRYGRTGHNEQFF. CDR3 bases: TGTGCCTGGCATACACGATACGGGAGGACCGGACACAATGAGCAGTTCTTC. Variable domain in full (rest from reference TRBV30 and TRBJ2-1): SQTIHQWPATLVQPVGSPLSLECTVEGTSNPNLYWYRQAAGRGLQLLFYSVGIGQISSEVPQNLSASRPQDRQFILSSKKLLLSDSGFYLCAWHTRYGRTGHNEQFFGPGTRLTVL.

V usage is TRBV5-6 and J usage is TRBJ2-3; D is possibly TRBD1 (6 bases). The germline V gene has CDR1 SGHDT and CDR2 YYEEEE. This CDR3 spans 13 amino acids. Trimming took 4 bases from V and 11 from J, leaving 17 bases between them. The CDR3 nucleotides are TGTGCCAGCAGCCCCGCTGGACAGAGCTTGCAGTATTTT. As protein: CASSPAGQSLQYF.

V usage is TRBV6-6 and J usage is TRBJ1-2; 8 bases align to TRBD1. The CDR3 is made up of 15 amino acids. CDR1 is MNHNY, CDR2 SVGAGI, per germline (reference sequence). V trimming: 8 bases; J trimming: 2 bases; junction bases outside the gene matches: 10. In DNA form, the CDR3 reads TGTGCCAGCCGTCACGACAGGGGAGGAAACTATGGCTACACCTTC. Translation gives CASRHDRGGNYGYTF.